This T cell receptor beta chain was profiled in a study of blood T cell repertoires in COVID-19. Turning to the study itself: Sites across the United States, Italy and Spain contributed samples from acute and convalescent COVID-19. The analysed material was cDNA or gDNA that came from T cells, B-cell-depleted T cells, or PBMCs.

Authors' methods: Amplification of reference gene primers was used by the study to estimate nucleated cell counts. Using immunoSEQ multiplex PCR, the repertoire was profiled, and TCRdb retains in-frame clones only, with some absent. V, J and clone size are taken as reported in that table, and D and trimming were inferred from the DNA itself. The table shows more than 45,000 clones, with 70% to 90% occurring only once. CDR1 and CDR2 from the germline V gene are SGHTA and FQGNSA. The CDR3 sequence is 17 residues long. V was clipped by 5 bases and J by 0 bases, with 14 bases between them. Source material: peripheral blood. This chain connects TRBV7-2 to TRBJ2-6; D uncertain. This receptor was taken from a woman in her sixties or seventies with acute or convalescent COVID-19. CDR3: CASSLRGRNSGANVLTF. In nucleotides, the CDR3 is TGTGCCAGCAGCCTACGAGGCAGAAACTCTGGGGCCAACGTCCTGACTTTC. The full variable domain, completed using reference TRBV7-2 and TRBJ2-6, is GAGVSQSPSNKVTEKGKDVELRCDPISGHTALYWYRQSLGQGLEFLIYFQGNSAPDKSGLPSDRFSAERTGGSVSTLTIQRTQQEDSAVYLCASSLRGRNSGANVLTFGAGSRLTVL.